The 29 T cell receptor beta chains in this list originate from one sample, sequenced in a study of T cell changes during pregnancy in multiple sclerosis (dated by TCRdb to about 2019). Libraries were prepared through the immunoSEQ multiplex PCR assay. TCRdb limited this immuneACCESS table to in-frame rearrangements with V and J called. A share of clones is missing; checked studies link under half to unresolved V genes, and the rest is unexplained. The sample has 35,000 to 55,000 clones on record, about 90% of them singletons. The ten largest clones represent roughly 0.52% of the sample. The input for sequencing was CD4+ T cells from peripheral blood mononuclear cells, taken in the third trimester of pregnancy. These receptors originate from a female donor with multiple sclerosis, enrolled in a pregnancy study.

The rearrangement uses TRBV5-5 and TRBJ2-1, with 15 positions matching TRBD2. This CDR3 has 16 residues. Germline V gene sequence: CDR1 SGHKS, CDR2 YYEKEE (reference sequence). After removal of 4 bases from V and 4 bases from J, the junction contained 3 bases not matched to a gene. This chain's CDR3 is CASSRGLAGGYNEQFF. The CDR3 nucleotides are TGTGCCAGCAGCCGCGGACTAGCGGGAGGGTACAATGAGCAGTTCTTC.

This clone was counted a single time. The J gene is TRBJ1-2, the V gene TRBV2, with TRBD1 identical over 10 bases. J lost 2 bases, V lost 5 bases, and 5 bases had no gene match. Germline assignment: CDR1 SNHLY and CDR2 FYNNEI. The CDR3 loop spans 15 amino acids. This chain's CDR3 is CASSKDRGLNYGYTF. CDR3 DNA sequence: TGTGCCAGCAGTAAAGACAGGGGGCTAAACTATGGCTACACCTTC.

The chain couples TRBV19 to TRBJ1-1, with D perhaps matching TRBD1 (5 bases). CDR3 length: 13 amino acids. The germline V gene has CDR1 LNHDA and CDR2 SQIVND (reference sequence). With 6 bases removed from V and 2 bases from J, the gap between germline ends came to 10 bases. The CDR3 protein is CASRSQGNTEAFF. For the CDR3, the DNA is TGTGCCAGTAGGAGTCAGGGAAACACTGAAGCTTTCTTT.

The chain employs TRBV28 and TRBJ1-3, with D hard to call. Trimming left V 5 bases short and J 1 base short, with 9 bases between. This CDR3 comprises 14 residues. Germline-derived CDR1 and CDR2 are MDHEN and SYDVKM. The CDR3 nucleotides read TGTGCCAGCAGTCACCCCAGTTCTGGAAACACCATATATTTT. This sequence encodes CASSHPSSGNTIYF.

The V and J genes are TRBV12-5 and TRBJ1-2; TRBD1 matches at 7 bases. The ends lost 2 bases at V and 4 bases at J; junction bases unmatched: 7. The germline V gene has CDR1 LGHNT and CDR2 FRNRAP. The CDR3 sequence is 15 residues long. The CDR3: CASGLKTGRGYGYTF. DNA for the CDR3: TGTGCTAGTGGTTTGAAGACAGGGCGGGGCTATGGCTACACCTTC. Full variable domain (missing parts from reference TRBV12-5 and TRBJ1-2): DARVTQTPRHKVTEMGQEVTMRCQPILGHNTVFWYRQTMMQGLELLAYFRNRAPLDDSGMPKDRFSAEMPDATLATLKIQPSEPRDSAVYFCASGLKTGRGYGYTFGSGTRLTVV.

This clone was detected once. This sequence joins TRBV5-4 and TRBJ2-7; 9 bases align to TRBD2. Germline CDR1 and CDR2: SGHNT and YYREEE (reference sequence). V shed 4 bases, J shed 7 bases, and the junction held 6 bases outside the gene matches. The CDR3 totals 13 residues. CDR3 coding DNA: TGTGCCAGCAGCCGGGGACTAGCTTCGGAGCAGTACTTC. As protein: CASSRGLASEQYF.

A single count supports this clone. This chain uses TRBV5-8 with TRBJ2-7; 14 positions match TRBD2. The CDR3 length is 17 residues. The J segment lost 3 bases and the V segment lost 4 bases, leaving 9 bases of the junction unmatched. CDR1 SGHTS and CDR2 YDEGEE come from the germline V gene. CDR3 sequence: CASSRGLAGEFGYEQYF. The CDR3 DNA reads as TGTGCCAGCAGCCGGGGACTAGCGGGAGAGTTCGGCTACGAGCAGTACTTC.

The chain employs TRBV7-2 and TRBJ2-4, with 9 bases that match TRBD1. CDR1 SGHTA and CDR2 FQGNSA come from the germline V gene. The V and J ends lost 5 bases and 8 bases, in that order; junction bases with no gene match: 10. The length of the CDR3 is 15 residues. DNA for the CDR3: TGTGCCAGCAGCCCCGGACAGGGGCCTTTTTACATTCAGTACTTC. It translates to CASSPGQGPFYIQYF.

V gene TRBV11-2 combines with J gene TRBJ2-1; TRBD2 agrees at 12 bases. The trim removed 6 bases at V and 3 bases at J, leaving 3 bases unmatched. The CDR3 consists of 15 residues. Germline CDR1 SGHAT, CDR2 FQNNGV. CDR3 DNA sequence: TGTGCCAGCAGGCTAGCGGGAGGGCTCTACAATGAGCAGTTCTTC. This encodes CASRLAGGLYNEQFF.

The chain uses TRBV5-8 and TRBJ2-3; 9 bases line up with TRBD1. Germline V lookup: CDR1 SGHTS, CDR2 YDEGEE. V was clipped by 1 base and J by 4 bases; unmatched bases: 4. There are 15 residues in the CDR3. For the CDR3, the DNA is TGTGCCAGCAGCTTGACAGGGGGCGTCGCAGATACGCAGTATTTT. Translation gives CASSLTGGVADTQYF.

This sequence joins TRBV25-1 and TRBJ2-1, with 12 positions matching TRBD2. The V gene end was trimmed by 4 bases and the J gene end by 0 bases; junction bases not matched to a gene: 1. Germline assignment: CDR1 MGHDK and CDR2 SYGVNS. The CDR3 runs to 16 residues. In DNA form, the CDR3 reads TGTGCCAGCAGTGGGACTAGCGGGGTCTCCTACAATGAGCAGTTCTTC. It codes for CASSGTSGVSYNEQFF.

This clone has just a few counts. V usage is TRBV9 and J usage is TRBJ2-2, with a weak D call TRBD1 (6 bases). With 4 bases removed from V and 6 bases from J, the gap between germline ends came to 10 bases. Germline V gene lookup returns CDR1 SGDLS and CDR2 YYNGEE. The CDR3 runs 13 residues. In nucleotides, the CDR3 is TGTGCCAGCAGCCCTCAGGGGTCCGGGGAGCTGTTTTTT. Translating gives CASSPQGSGELFF.

The chain couples TRBV5-6 to TRBJ1-2; 7 bases line up with TRBD1. The length of the CDR3 is 14 residues. From germline, CDR1 is SGHDT and CDR2 YYEEEE. The ends lost 2 bases at V and 3 bases at J; junction bases unmatched: 4. CDR3 sequence reads: CASSFFDRDYGYTF. CDR3 DNA: TGTGCCAGCAGCTTCTTTGACAGGGACTATGGCTACACCTTC.

The genes are TRBV7-3 and TRBJ2-3, with 8 bases identical to TRBD2. In germline, CDR1 is SGHTA, CDR2 FQGTGA. Unmatched junction bases numbered 9, after V lost 4 bases and J lost 3 bases. This CDR3 contains 16 residues. The CDR3 reads CASSSGHGRGTDTQYF. Written as DNA, the CDR3 is TGTGCCAGCAGCTCAGGGCACGGGAGGGGTACAGATACGCAGTATTTT.

The rearrangement links TRBV19 to TRBJ1-5; no firm D call. The germline V gene encodes CDR1 LNHDA and CDR2 SQIVND (reference sequence). V lost 7 bases and J lost 0, with 13 bases in between. The CDR3 contains 15 residues. The CDR3 reads CASTPTYHSNQPQHF. CDR3 bases: TGTGCCAGTACCCCGACATACCATAGCAATCAGCCCCAGCATTTT.

This clone was seen just once. The rearrangement links TRBV28 to TRBJ2-4; D might be TRBD2 (5 bases). The V end was cut by 3 bases, the J end by 4 bases, with 16 bases between. In germline, CDR1 is MDHEN, CDR2 SYDVKM. The CDR3 runs 16 residues. CDR3 sequence: CASSFLGSGGKNIQYF. DNA of the CDR3: TGTGCCAGCAGTTTTTTAGGAAGCGGTGGGAAAAACATTCAGTACTTC.

CDR3 region: CASTVEGTNIQYF. For the CDR3, the DNA is TGTGCCAGCACGGTGGAGGGGACGAACATTCAGTACTTC. The gene calls are TRBV2 and TRBJ2-4; perhaps TRBD2 as D (6 bases). Per germline, CDR1 SNHLY and CDR2 FYNNEI. The V and J ends lost 7 bases and 7 bases respectively, with 14 bases between them. This CDR3 contains 13 residues.

This clone was counted a single time. The V gene is TRBV28, the J gene TRBJ1-2; TRBD1 is a possible D gene (5 bases). The CDR3 has 15 residues. In germline, CDR1 is MDHEN, CDR2 SYDVKM. Trimming stripped 5 bases from V and 3 bases from J, with 16 bases between. The CDR3, as DNA: TGTGCCAGCAGTCTTGTAGGGGCCAAGGACTATGGCTACACCTTC. This sequence encodes CASSLVGAKDYGYTF.

The rearrangement uses TRBV15 and TRBJ1-4; 9 bases map to TRBD1. V gave up 4 bases and J gave up 5 bases; unmatched junction bases: 8. CDR1 is LNHNV, CDR2 YYDKDF, per germline (reference sequence). The CDR3 has 16 amino acids. The CDR3 protein is CATSKLVGTGNEKLFF. The CDR3 DNA follows: TGTGCCACCAGCAAGTTAGTAGGGACAGGGAATGAAAAACTGTTTTTT. The complete variable domain, with remaining parts taken from reference TRBV15 and TRBJ1-4, reads DAMVIQNPRYQVTQFGKPVTLSCSQTLNHNVMYWYQQKSSQAPKLLFHYYDKDFNNEADTPDNFQSRRPNTSFCFLDIRSPGLGDTAMYLCATSKLVGTGNEKLFFGSGTQLSVL.

V is TRBV2 and J is TRBJ2-3; TRBD1 might be the D (5 bases). V dropped 2 bases and J dropped 7 bases, with 13 bases sitting between them. CDR3 length: 14 residues. Germline lookup yields CDR1 SNHLY and CDR2 FYNNEI. The CDR3 DNA follows: TGTGCCAGCAGTGAACAGGGCCCTAGTCATACGCAGTATTTT. This sequence encodes CASSEQGPSHTQYF.

The chain combines TRBV18 with TRBJ2-5; D is uncertain. The V and J ends lost 4 bases and 2 bases respectively, with 8 bases between them. This CDR3 is built from 13 residues. Germline V gene sequence: CDR1 KGHSH, CDR2 LQKENI. The CDR3 spells CASSLSQQETQYF. CDR3 sequence (DNA): TGTGCCAGCTCACTTAGCCAGCAAGAGACCCAGTACTTC.

The chain joins TRBV11-2 to TRBJ1-3; D is unclear. This CDR3 is built from 18 residues. CDR1 is SGHAT, CDR2 FQNNGV, per germline. V dropped 5 bases and J dropped 4 bases, with 24 bases sitting between them. For the CDR3, the DNA is TGTGCCAGCAGCCGCTATTTTACGGCCACGGGTATAGGAAACACCATATATTTT. It yields the protein CASSRYFTATGIGNTIYF.

This clone was counted only a few times. The chain joins TRBV7-9 to TRBJ2-5; D is perhaps TRBD2 (6 bases). V lost 5 bases to trimming and J lost 9 bases, with 13 bases between them. The CDR3 has 12 residues. Germline CDR1 is SEHNR and CDR2 is FQNEAQ (reference sequence). The CDR3 coding sequence is TGTGCCAGCAGCGCCTTCTCTAGCGCCCAGTACTTC. Protein: CASSAFSSAQYF.

The chain couples TRBV11-2 to TRBJ1-1; no reliable D call. Germline loops: CDR1 SGHAT, CDR2 FQNNGV. The CDR3 has 13 residues. V dropped 3 bases and J dropped 6 bases, with 11 bases sitting between them. CDR3 protein: CASSFPRRAEAFF. CDR3 DNA: TGTGCCAGCAGCTTCCCCAGGCGGGCTGAAGCTTTCTTT.

The chain joins TRBV27 to TRBJ2-5; 7 positions agree with TRBD1. Germline-derived CDR1 and CDR2 are MNHEY and SMNVEV (reference sequence). This CDR3 spans 16 amino acids. The J segment lost 1 base and the V segment lost 6 bases, leaving 11 bases of the junction unmatched. CDR3 DNA: TGTGCCAGCAGAACGACCAGACAGGGCTTCCAAGAGACCCAGTACTTC. Translating it yields CASRTTRQGFQETQYF.

The genes are TRBV28 and TRBJ2-7; perhaps TRBD1 as D (5 bases). Germline V lookup: CDR1 MDHEN, CDR2 SYDVKM. The germline V and J ends were trimmed by 7 bases and 1 base, with 14 bases remaining between them. This CDR3 contains 14 residues. The CDR3 region has the DNA TGTGCCAGCATGTTCATGGACAAATCCTACGAGCAGTACTTC. It yields the protein CASMFMDKSYEQYF. Full variable domain (outside the CDR3, taken from reference TRBV28 and TRBJ2-7): DVKVTQSSRYLVKRTGEKVFLECVQDMDHENMFWYRQDPGLGLRLIYFSYDVKMKEKGDIPEGYSVSREKKERFSLILESASTNQTSMYLCASMFMDKSYEQYFGPGTRLTVT.

V is TRBV6-5 and J is TRBJ2-1, with D tentatively TRBD2 (6 bases). Germline values: CDR1 MNHEY, CDR2 SVGAGI. The CDR3 spans 13 residues. V was pared by 6 bases and J by 5 bases, with 11 bases between. CDR3 residues: CASSRWGDNEQFF. In nucleotides, the CDR3 is TGTGCCAGCAGCCGATGGGGGGACAATGAGCAGTTCTTC.

The V gene is TRBV25-1, the J gene TRBJ2-5, with D maybe TRBD1 (5 bases). This CDR3 has 14 amino acids. From germline, CDR1 is MGHDK and CDR2 SYGVNS. Trimming pared 5 bases from V and 4 bases from J, leaving 14 bases between. The CDR3 nucleotides read TGTGCCAGCAGTCAATCTATAGGGGTAGAGACCCAGTACTTC. Translating gives CASSQSIGVETQYF.

This chain uses TRBV6-5 with TRBJ1-1; D may be TRBD1 (5 bases). The CDR3 runs 13 residues. The germline gives CDR1 MNHEY, CDR2 SVGAGI. V dropped 5 bases and J dropped 6 bases, with 13 bases sitting between them. Here the CDR3 reads CASSPQGLAEAFF. In nucleotides, the CDR3 is TGTGCCAGCAGTCCCCAGGGTTTAGCTGAAGCTTTCTTT.